Presented here are 13 T cell receptor beta chains from one specimen sequenced in a study of shared clonotypes between healthy human individuals. Sequencing was performed with immunoSEQ multiplex PCR; in TCRdb, only in-frame clones are kept and a portion is missing. The table lists about 2.4 million clones, roughly 93% of them singletons. The specimen was naive CD4+ T cells from PBMCs. Subset indicated: CD45RA+ positively selected. These receptors were collected from a man aged 18 to 30 in good health. Some clones in this sample may be carry-over from other donors' samples.

This rearrangement joins TRBV28 to TRBJ2-5, with a weak D call TRBD1 (6 bases). Germline CDR1 is MDHEN and CDR2 is SYDVKM. V lost 4 bases and J 10 bases, leaving 22 bases between the germline ends. This CDR3 is built from 15 residues. Here the CDR3 DNA reads TGTGCCAGCAGTTCTCCACCCTCCCCGACCAGGGGCCAGTACTTC. Translated: CASSSPPSPTRGQYF.

This sequence joins TRBV7-8 and TRBJ1-4; weak D call: TRBD1 (5 bases). The length of the CDR3 is 16 residues. The germline gives CDR1 SGHVS, CDR2 FQNEAQ. V was trimmed by 1 base and J by 5 bases, leaving 14 bases between them. The CDR3 region has the DNA TGTGCCAGCAGCTTAGTCTCTGGGGGAATAAATGAAAAACTGTTTTTT. Residues: CASSLVSGGINEKLFF.

The rearrangement uses TRBV7-3 and TRBJ1-2, with D hard to call. Trimming shortened V by 1 base and J by 6 bases, and 3 bases separated the two germline ends. This CDR3 has 11 amino acids. Germline-derived CDR1 and CDR2 are SGHTA and FQGTGA. The CDR3: CASSLNNGYTF. The CDR3 DNA sequence: TGTGCCAGCAGCTTAAATAATGGCTACACCTTC.

The V gene is TRBV7-8, the J gene TRBJ2-3; 8 bases are a match to TRBD1. There are 16 residues in the CDR3. V was pared by 4 bases and J by 3 bases, with 9 bases of the junction left unmatched. Germline V lookup: CDR1 SGHVS, CDR2 FQNEAQ. CDR3 sequence (DNA): TGTGCCAGCAGCTCGCTTGCAGGGGGCCTAACAGATACGCAGTATTTT. Its protein product is CASSSLAGGLTDTQYF.

The sample holds a few counts of this clone. The chain employs TRBV29-1 and TRBJ1-2; D gene ambiguous. CDR1 SQVTM and CDR2 ANQGSEA come from the germline V gene. This CDR3 contains 11 residues. The V end lost 4 bases, the J end lost 0 bases, and 3 bases lay between the germline ends. CDR3 residues: CSVVANYGYTF. CDR3 bases: TGCAGCGTTGTAGCTAACTATGGCTACACCTTC.

The chain couples TRBV19 to TRBJ2-2; 9 bases match TRBD1. This CDR3 contains 14 residues. Germline CDR1 is LNHDA and CDR2 is SQIVND (reference sequence). V lost 6 bases to trimming and J lost 5 bases; unmatched junction nucleotides: 4. CDR3 DNA sequence: TGTGCCAGTAGGGGGACAGGGATTACCGGGGAGCTGTTTTTT. It codes for CASRGTGITGELFF.

V and J are TRBV10-1 and TRBJ2-7; unclear D gene. The CDR3 is made up of 11 amino acids. V lost 11 bases to trimming and J lost 2 bases, with 10 bases between them. Germline values: CDR1 WNHNN, CDR2 SYGVQD (reference sequence). The CDR3 loop reads CAPRVTYEQYF. For the CDR3, the DNA is TGCGCCCCCCGGGTAACCTACGAGCAGTACTTC.

This clone was counted once. V gene TRBV4-3 combines with J gene TRBJ2-1; TRBD2 aligns across 9 bases. This CDR3 region has 18 residues. Germline values: CDR1 LGHNA, CDR2 YSLEER. The V segment lost 1 base and the J segment 1 base; nucleotides outside the gene matches: 8. The CDR3 DNA reads as TGCGCCAGCAGCCAAGCGGGCGGGAGGGCAGGGTCCTACAATGAGCAGTTCTTC. Encoded protein: CASSQAGGRAGSYNEQFF.

This clone was found a few times. The rearrangement uses TRBV9 and TRBJ1-1; no clear D gene. This CDR3 contains 15 residues. Germline loops: CDR1 SGDLS, CDR2 YYNGEE. V dropped 1 base and J dropped 3 bases, with 13 bases sitting between them. CDR3 in DNA: TGTGCCAGCAGCGTATCCGGCCAGCGGGACACTGAAGCTTTCTTT. This codes for CASSVSGQRDTEAFF.

The rearrangement links TRBV7-2 to TRBJ2-5; no firm D call. Germline values: CDR1 SGHTA, CDR2 FQGNSA. CDR3 size: 12 residues. Trimming stripped 6 bases from V and 5 bases from J, with 10 bases between. DNA of the CDR3: TGTGCCAGCAGTCGGTCACGGGAGACCCAGTACTTC. It translates to CASSRSRETQYF.

The chain employs TRBV30 and TRBJ1-1; D is perhaps TRBD1 (5 bases). The germline CDR1 and CDR2 sequences are GTSNPN and SVGIG (reference sequence). This CDR3 has 16 amino acids. Between the trimmed V and J ends, which lost 5 bases and 0 bases, there was a span of 19 bases. The CDR3 protein is CAWRRGWTSMNTEAFF. CDR3 sequence (DNA): TGTGCCTGGCGGAGGGGCTGGACGTCGATGAACACTGAAGCTTTCTTT.

The chain links TRBV21-1 to TRBJ2-7; the D call in the table, TRBD2, was not verified against the DNA. TRBV21-1 is an annotated pseudogene. The CDR3 runs to 17 residues. Written as DNA, the CDR3 is TGTGCCAGCATACACAAGGGGACTAGCGGGAGTTACTACGAGCAGTACTTC. Translating gives CASIHKGTSGSYYEQYF.

This chain links TRBV19 with TRBJ1-1; TRBD1 aligns across 8 bases. CDR1 LNHDA and CDR2 SQIVND come from the germline V gene (reference sequence). Unmatched junction bases numbered 8, after V lost 2 bases and J lost 0 bases. The CDR3 contains 17 residues. The CDR3 DNA reads as TGTGCCAGTAGTATATCGGCCAGGGGGCTGTTGAACACTGAAGCTTTCTTT. Protein: CASSISARGLLNTEAFF.